The rows below give T cell receptor beta chains drawn from one sample of a study of cytomegalovirus exposure and HLA in healthy donors. This table comes from immunoSEQ multiplex PCR, and its TCRdb copy is limited to in-frame clones, with some not included. The sample consists of fewer than 250,000 clones, roughly 73% of them appearing once. The sample comprised PBMCs. These receptors were taken from a woman in her 30s in good health and CMV-seropositive. Both conserved end residues are part of each CDR3. Each record gives: CDR3 DNA, CDR3 protein, D gene, J gene, clone size, V gene. A D gene is named only where the DNA matches it firmly. Size is omitted from some rows. Given values are once, few, many or a class for expanded clones.

CDR3 DNA: TGTGCCATCAGTGAATCCGGGAACAATCAGCCCCAGCATTTT
CDR3 protein: CAISESGNNQPQHF
D gene: .
J gene: TRBJ1-5
clone size: once
V gene: TRBV10-3

CDR3 DNA: TGTGCCAGCAGCTACTCTAGCACAGATACGCAGTATTTT
CDR3 protein: CASSYSSTDTQYF
D gene: .
J gene: TRBJ2-3
clone size: .
V gene: TRBV5-6

CDR3 DNA: TGCGCCAGCAGCTTGCTCCATACCAGCGACTCCTACGAGCAGTACTTC
CDR3 protein: CASSLLHTSDSYEQYF
D gene: .
J gene: TRBJ2-7
clone size: .
V gene: TRBV5-1

CDR3 DNA: TGCGCCAGCAGCGGACGGGAGCGGGAGACCCAGTACTTC
CDR3 protein: CASSGRERETQYF
D gene: .
J gene: TRBJ2-5
clone size: .
V gene: TRBV5-1

CDR3 DNA: TGTGCCAGTAGTATAGTTGGGACATTCGTCTCCTACGAGCAGTACTTC
CDR3 protein: CASSIVGTFVSYEQYF
D gene: .
J gene: TRBJ2-7
clone size: .
V gene: TRBV19

CDR3 DNA: TGTGCCAGTAGTACGGACAGGGCACGCGAGCAGTACTTC
CDR3 protein: CASSTDRAREQYF
D gene: TRBD1
J gene: TRBJ2-7
clone size: .
V gene: TRBV19

CDR3 DNA: TGTGCCAGCAGCCCGAGGGGGGGCGGTGTGTTGGGAAACACCATATATTTT
CDR3 protein: CASSPRGGGVLGNTIYF
D gene: .
J gene: TRBJ1-3
clone size: .
V gene: TRBV7-9

CDR3 DNA: TGTGCCAGCAGCATAAACCAGCTTGGGGCAGCTTTCTTT
CDR3 protein: CASSINQLGAAFF
D gene: .
J gene: TRBJ1-1
clone size: .
V gene: TRBV11-1

CDR3 DNA: TGTGCCAGCAGTGAGCTGGGGAGCCGAGGCGAGCAGTTCTTC
CDR3 protein: CASSELGSRGEQFF
D gene: .
J gene: TRBJ2-1
clone size: .
V gene: TRBV6-1

CDR3 DNA: TGTGCCAGCACCACTCAGGGGACCGACGAAAAACTGTTTTTT
CDR3 protein: CASTTQGTDEKLFF
D gene: .
J gene: TRBJ1-4
clone size: once
V gene: TRBV14

CDR3 DNA: TGCGCCAGCAGAAACCTCGACAGGGCGATGGAGACCCAGTACTTC
CDR3 protein: CASRNLDRAMETQYF
D gene: TRBD1
J gene: TRBJ2-5
clone size: once
V gene: TRBV5-1

CDR3 DNA: TGTGCCAGCAGCCCAGGGGCGCCAGCAACATCGAACACCGGGGAGCTGTTTTTT
CDR3 protein: CASSPGAPATSNTGELFF
D gene: .
J gene: TRBJ2-2
clone size: .
V gene: TRBV7-6

CDR3 DNA: TGTGCCAGCAGCGACCACAGGGTATTCTATGGCTACACCTTC
CDR3 protein: CASSDHRVFYGYTF
D gene: .
J gene: TRBJ1-2
clone size: .
V gene: TRBV6-6

CDR3 DNA: TGCGCCAGCACAACAGGGGGGGCGATTAGGGAGACCCAGTACTTC
CDR3 protein: CASTTGGAIRETQYF
D gene: .
J gene: TRBJ2-5
clone size: .
V gene: TRBV5-1

CDR3 DNA: TGTGCCAGCTCATCACAGAGACAGACCGGGGAGCTGTTTTTT
CDR3 protein: CASSSQRQTGELFF
D gene: .
J gene: TRBJ2-2
clone size: few
V gene: TRBV18

CDR3 DNA: TGTGCCAGCACCCGCGGGAGGGACCACGAGCAGTACTTC
CDR3 protein: CASTRGRDHEQYF
D gene: TRBD2
J gene: TRBJ2-7
clone size: once
V gene: TRBV6-5

CDR3 DNA: TGTGCCAGCAGCTTCGGGTCCTACGAGCAGTACTTC
CDR3 protein: CASSFGSYEQYF
D gene: .
J gene: TRBJ2-7
clone size: .
V gene: TRBV11-1

CDR3 DNA: TGCAGCGTTGACGACAGGGGCGACGAGCAGTACTTC
CDR3 protein: CSVDDRGDEQYF
D gene: TRBD1
J gene: TRBJ2-7
clone size: once
V gene: TRBV29-1

CDR3 DNA: TGTGCCAGCAGCCCAGGACCGGGACAGCAAGAGACCCAGTACTTC
CDR3 protein: CASSPGPGQQETQYF
D gene: TRBD1
J gene: TRBJ2-5
clone size: once
V gene: TRBV11-2

CDR3 DNA: TGTGCCAGCAGTTTATCGAGGCGACAGCCCATGAACACTGAAGCTTTCTTT
CDR3 protein: CASSLSRRQPMNTEAFF
D gene: .
J gene: TRBJ1-1
clone size: .
V gene: TRBV27

CDR3 DNA: TGCGCCAGCAGCTTAATACAGGGAAACACTGAAGCTTTCTTT
CDR3 protein: CASSLIQGNTEAFF
D gene: .
J gene: TRBJ1-1
clone size: few
V gene: TRBV5-1

CDR3 DNA: TGTGCCAGTAGTATAGACGGCAGGGCAGGCGCTGAAGCTTTCTTT
CDR3 protein: CASSIDGRAGAEAFF
D gene: .
J gene: TRBJ1-1
clone size: .
V gene: TRBV19

CDR3 DNA: TGTGCCAGCAGCTTATCGGCAGGCCAGCCCCAGCATTTT
CDR3 protein: CASSLSAGQPQHF
D gene: .
J gene: TRBJ1-5
clone size: .
V gene: TRBV7-3

CDR3 DNA: TGTGCCAGCAGTCCCTTGGGCTTGGCCAAAAACATTCAGTACTTC
CDR3 protein: CASSPLGLAKNIQYF
D gene: .
J gene: TRBJ2-4
clone size: few
V gene: TRBV5-6

CDR3 DNA: TGTGCCAGCAGCCGAATGACTAGCGGGCTATACAATGAGCAGTTCTTC
CDR3 protein: CASSRMTSGLYNEQFF
D gene: TRBD2
J gene: TRBJ2-1
clone size: .
V gene: TRBV7-8

CDR3 DNA: TGTGCCAGCAGCATGTGGCAGGGGATCCACTACGAGCAGTACTTC
CDR3 protein: CASSMWQGIHYEQYF
D gene: .
J gene: TRBJ2-7
clone size: .
V gene: TRBV21-1

CDR3 DNA: TGCGCCAGCAGCTTGGGAGGGACTAGCAAAGGGAGGGACACCGGGGAGCTGTTTTTT
CDR3 protein: CASSLGGTSKGRDTGELFF
D gene: TRBD2
J gene: TRBJ2-2
clone size: .
V gene: TRBV5-1

CDR3 DNA: TGTGCCACCAGCAGAGATCTCGTGAACACTGAAGCTTTCTTT
CDR3 protein: CATSRDLVNTEAFF
D gene: .
J gene: TRBJ1-1
clone size: .
V gene: TRBV15

CDR3 DNA: TGTGCCAGCAGCCCTCGGGTTCAGACCTACAATGAGCAGTTCTTC
CDR3 protein: CASSPRVQTYNEQFF
D gene: .
J gene: TRBJ2-1
clone size: .
V gene: TRBV6-5

CDR3 DNA: TGCAGCGTTGAAGGTGATCCGGGGGTACTGGGGACTGAAGCTTTCTTT
CDR3 protein: CSVEGDPGVLGTEAFF
D gene: .
J gene: TRBJ1-1
clone size: .
V gene: TRBV29-1